The present T cell receptor (beta chain) was sequenced within a study of T cell responses to AZD1222 COVID-19 vaccine. This clone was seen just once. What it binds is not known. TCRdb's table, derived via immunoSEQ multiplex PCR, lists solely in-frame clones and lacks some. The data contain approximately 170,000 clones, around 87% of them singletons. Study conclusions and caveats: CD4 TCRs linked to vaccination spanned spike, dominating at 160-218 and 743-854. Targeting of unmutated variant regions was reportedly seen in nearly half of spike-specific TCRs.

The trim removed 3 bases at V and 6 bases at J, leaving 12 bases unmatched. The germline V gene encodes CDR1 MNHEY and CDR2 SVGAGI. This CDR3 is 16 amino acids long. The receptor was derived from an adult in good health. This specimen consisted of peripheral blood, obtained on day 0 of AZD1222 vaccination. The chain combines TRBV6-5 with TRBJ2-5, with 8 bases identical to TRBD1. Written as DNA, the CDR3 is TGTGCCAGCAGTTATTTCACGGGACAGGTCCAGAAGACCCAGTACTTC. Its translation: CASSYFTGQVQKTQYF.